This T cell receptor (beta chain) derives from a study of human T cells and chemical hapten exposure. Study processing details: Samples ranged from roughly 20,000 to 750,000 TCRs, with a median of about 96,000. TCRdb re-called the 5' RACE reads through MiXCR, storing one row per CDR3 protein. The V and J calls shown here were made by TCRdb, not taken from the authors' results. The sample holds under 150,000 distinct CDR3 sequences, roughly 18% seen once. Trimming stripped 5 bases from V and 2 bases from J, with 16 bases between. CDR3 length: 15 residues. CDR1 is LNHDA, CDR2 SQIVND, per germline (reference sequence). The authors' total RNA extraction used unfractionated whole blood. In its sample, this clonotype was seen a few times.

The chain couples TRBV19 to TRBJ2-7; possible D gene TRBD1, 6 bases. The TCR originated in a human donor in good health. Here the CDR3 reads CASSSGDIFPYEQYF. CDR3 in DNA: TGTGCCAGTAGTTCAGGGGACATCTTTCCCTACGAGCAGTACTTC. The whole variable domain, filled in from reference TRBV19 and TRBJ2-7, reads DGGITQSPKYLFRKEGQNVTLSCEQNLNHDAMYWYRQDPGQGLRLIYYSQIVNDFQKGDIAEGYSVSREKKESFPLTVTSAQKNPTAFYLCASSSGDIFPYEQYFGPGTRLTVT.